This TCR beta chain was recorded in a study of CD8 T cells in Susac syndrome. With 0 bases removed from V and 3 bases from J, the gap between germline ends came to 10 bases. CDR1 and CDR2 (germline): SGHDT, YYEEEE. The CDR3 has 14 residues. This clonotype has more than one count but fewer than ten. Sequencing targeted TCR beta in T cells from blood (CD8+ and CD4+). It was treatment-naive patients with stable or active relapsing-remitting disease who made up the multiple sclerosis controls. Through negative isolation, CD4+ and CD8+ T cells were obtained, while TEMRA cells were enriched using FACS. Random hexamers were used to reverse transcribe 0.5 to 1 ug of RNA. Amplification of TCR beta CDR3 across 54 Vbeta and 13 Jbeta was performed with immunoSEQ multiplex PCR. TCRdb ran MiXCR on the immunoSEQ multiplex PCR reads and lists one entry per CDR3 protein. The table shows about 300,000 distinct CDR3 sequences, with around 83% occurring only once.

The specimen sequenced was CD8+ T cells from PBMCs. The TCR comes from a human donor with multiple sclerosis. The chain has TRBV5-6 and TRBJ2-7, with D perhaps TRBD2 (5 bases). In DNA, the CDR3 is TGTGCCAGCAGCTTGGGCGGGTTGGGCTACGAGCAGTACTTC. Amino acids: CASSLGGLGYEQYF.